This TCR beta chain was recovered during a study of blood T cell repertoires in COVID-19. Measured with immunoSEQ multiplex PCR; TCRdb has only the in-frame clones, and not every one. The sample holds 150,000 to 200,000 clones; 75% to 90% are singletons and the top ten take 3% to 4%. CDR3 length: 19 residues. The V gene end was trimmed by 0 bases and the J gene end by 2 bases; junction bases not matched to a gene: 13. Germline CDR1 and CDR2: SGHRS and YFSETQ. The sequenced material came from peripheral blood. This clonotype was obtained from a human donor with acute or convalescent COVID-19. The donor label of this sample is uncertain. This chain uses TRBV5-1 with TRBJ2-5; 10 bases line up with TRBD1. CDR3 in amino acids: CASSLVPGQGPLRQETQYF. In nucleotides, the CDR3 is TGCGCCAGCAGCTTGGTACCGGGACAGGGGCCGCTAAGACAAGAGACCCAGTACTTC.